The clone carrying this T cell receptor beta chain appeared a few times. This sample was included in a study of T-cell reconstitution after alpha-beta-depleted transplantation in children. Unique molecular identifiers were incorporated during preparation of the TCRbeta library. MiXCR, applied by TCRdb to the PCR reads, yields one record per CDR3 protein. The table records fewer than 550,000 distinct CDR3 sequences, about 10% of them present only once. CDR3 length: 13 amino acids. V lost 5 bases to trimming and J lost 8 bases; unmatched junction nucleotides: 5. From germline, CDR1 is DFQATT and CDR2 SNEGSKA (reference sequence).

The starting material was PBMCs, mostly from graft donor cells, obtained 180 days after TCRalphabeta/CD19-depleted stem cell transplant. The rearrangement joins TRBV20-1 to TRBJ1-6; TRBD1 aligns across 8 bases. The receptor was isolated from a female patient aged 2 to 10 who had a stem cell transplant for aplastic anemia, so the T cells may come from the graft donor. The CDR3 nucleotides are TGCAGTGCTCGACAGGGGAGTTATTCACCCCTCCACTTT. Translating gives CSARQGSYSPLHF.